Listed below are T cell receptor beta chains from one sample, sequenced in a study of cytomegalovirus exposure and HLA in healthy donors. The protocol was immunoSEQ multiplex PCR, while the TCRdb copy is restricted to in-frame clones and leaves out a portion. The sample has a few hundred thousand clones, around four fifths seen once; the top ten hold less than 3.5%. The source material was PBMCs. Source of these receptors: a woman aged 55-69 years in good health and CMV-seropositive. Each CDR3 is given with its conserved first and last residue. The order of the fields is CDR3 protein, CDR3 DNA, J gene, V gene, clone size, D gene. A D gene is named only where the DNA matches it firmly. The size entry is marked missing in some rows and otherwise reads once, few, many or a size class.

CDR3aa: CASSQDFGVEQYF; CDR3nt: TGCGCCAGCAGCCAAGATTTCGGGGTCGAGCAGTACTTC; j_gene: TRBJ2-7; v_gene: TRBV4-1; abundance: -; d_gene: -
CDR3aa: CASSQSRGNQPQHF; CDR3nt: TGCGCCAGCAGTCAATCCAGGGGCAATCAGCCCCAGCATTTT; j_gene: TRBJ1-5; v_gene: TRBV23-1; abundance: once; d_gene: -
CDR3aa: CASTNRGETQYF; CDR3nt: TGTGCCAGCACCAACCGGGGAGAGACCCAGTACTTC; j_gene: TRBJ2-5; v_gene: TRBV2; abundance: -; d_gene: -
CDR3aa: CASSAYRDNQPQHF; CDR3nt: TGTGCCAGCAGTGCATACAGGGACAATCAGCCCCAGCATTTT; j_gene: TRBJ1-5; v_gene: TRBV6-1; abundance: -; d_gene: -
CDR3aa: CASSYSRITEAFF; CDR3nt: TGTGCCAGCAGTTACTCGCGGATCACTGAAGCTTTCTTT; j_gene: TRBJ1-1; v_gene: TRBV6-5; abundance: -; d_gene: -
CDR3aa: CAISRQGAKNTEAFF; CDR3nt: TGTGCCATCAGCCGACAGGGGGCTAAGAACACTGAAGCTTTCTTT; j_gene: TRBJ1-1; v_gene: TRBV10-3; abundance: -; d_gene: TRBD1
CDR3aa: CASSLGQGNEKLFF; CDR3nt: TGCGCCAGCAGCTTGGGACAGGGAAATGAAAAACTGTTTTTT; j_gene: TRBJ1-4; v_gene: TRBV5-1; abundance: once; d_gene: TRBD1
CDR3aa: CAITGQIYEQYF; CDR3nt: TGTGCCATCACCGGACAGATTTACGAGCAGTACTTC; j_gene: TRBJ2-7; v_gene: TRBV10-3; abundance: -; d_gene: -
CDR3aa: CASSGGGTVQETQYF; CDR3nt: TGTGCCAGCAGTGGTGGGGGGACGGTCCAAGAGACCCAGTACTTC; j_gene: TRBJ2-5; v_gene: TRBV2; abundance: -; d_gene: -
CDR3aa: CASSSNMNTEAFF; CDR3nt: TGTGCCAGCAGCTCAAACATGAACACTGAAGCTTTCTTT; j_gene: TRBJ1-1; v_gene: TRBV7-9; abundance: once; d_gene: -
CDR3aa: CASSARQGWGEQYF; CDR3nt: TGTGCCAGCAGCGCCAGACAGGGCTGGGGCGAGCAGTACTTC; j_gene: TRBJ2-7; v_gene: TRBV9; abundance: few; d_gene: TRBD1
CDR3aa: CASRRQGAHEQYF; CDR3nt: TGTGCCAGCAGACGACAGGGGGCCCACGAGCAGTACTTC; j_gene: TRBJ2-7; v_gene: TRBV6-6; abundance: -; d_gene: TRBD1
CDR3aa: CSVEAGEAFF; CDR3nt: TGCAGCGTTGAAGCAGGCGAAGCTTTCTTT; j_gene: TRBJ1-1; v_gene: TRBV29-1; abundance: few; d_gene: -
CDR3aa: CASSNPQGLNTEAFF; CDR3nt: TGTGCCAGCAGTAACCCACAGGGGTTGAACACTGAAGCTTTCTTT; j_gene: TRBJ1-1; v_gene: TRBV25-1; abundance: -; d_gene: TRBD1
CDR3aa: CASSRQGELLETQYF; CDR3nt: TGTGCCAGCAGCCGACAGGGGGAGTTGTTGGAGACCCAGTACTTC; j_gene: TRBJ2-5; v_gene: TRBV5-6; abundance: -; d_gene: TRBD1
CDR3aa: CASSSRFQSPLTDTQYF; CDR3nt: TGTGCCAGTAGTTCACGATTCCAGTCTCCCCTCACAGATACGCAGTATTTT; j_gene: TRBJ2-3; v_gene: TRBV19; abundance: -; d_gene: -
CDR3aa: CASSKGSWTSCKTQYF; CDR3nt: TGTGCCAGCAGCAAAGGGAGTTGGACTAGCTGTAAGACCCAGTACTTC; j_gene: TRBJ2-5; v_gene: TRBV21-1; abundance: once; d_gene: -
CDR3aa: CASSLVEGSGNTGELFF; CDR3nt: TGTGCCAGCAGCTTGGTTGAGGGATCAGGGAACACCGGGGAGCTGTTTTTT; j_gene: TRBJ2-2; v_gene: TRBV5-8; abundance: -; d_gene: -
CDR3aa: CASSSKQGQGYGYTF; CDR3nt: TGTGCCAGCAGCTCAAAACAAGGACAGGGCTATGGCTACACCTTC; j_gene: TRBJ1-2; v_gene: TRBV5-4; abundance: few; d_gene: TRBD1
CDR3aa: CASIRTAKQFF; CDR3nt: TGTGCCAGCATCAGGACAGCCAAGCAGTTCTTC; j_gene: TRBJ2-1; v_gene: TRBV9; abundance: -; d_gene: -
CDR3aa: CASSQRGYGRGAMNTEAFF; CDR3nt: TGTGCCAGCAGCCAGCGGGGGTACGGGCGGGGGGCGATGAACACTGAAGCTTTCTTT; j_gene: TRBJ1-1; v_gene: TRBV4-2; abundance: -; d_gene: -
CDR3aa: CSSSLAGGIDYGYTF; CDR3nt: TGTTCCAGCAGCTTGGCAGGGGGGATTGACTATGGCTACACCTTC; j_gene: TRBJ1-2; v_gene: TRBV7-9; abundance: -; d_gene: TRBD1
CDR3aa: CASRGGDSGANVLTF; CDR3nt: TGTGCCAGCAGAGGAGGGGACTCTGGGGCCAACGTCCTGACTTTC; j_gene: TRBJ2-6; v_gene: TRBV28; abundance: -; d_gene: -
CDR3aa: CASSGRDRYGYTF; CDR3nt: TGTGCCAGTAGTGGACGGGACAGGTATGGCTACACCTTC; j_gene: TRBJ1-2; v_gene: TRBV19; abundance: -; d_gene: TRBD1
CDR3aa: CASSRSGAGANVLTF; CDR3nt: TGTGCCAGCAGCCGATCAGGGGCTGGGGCCAACGTCCTGACTTTC; j_gene: TRBJ2-6; v_gene: TRBV7-9; abundance: -; d_gene: -
CDR3aa: CASSTTGFYGYTF; CDR3nt: TGTGCCAGCAGTACGACAGGGTTCTATGGCTACACCTTC; j_gene: TRBJ1-2; v_gene: TRBV28; abundance: few; d_gene: TRBD1
CDR3aa: CASSLLGDSTDTQYF; CDR3nt: TGCGCCAGCAGCTTGCTAGGGGATAGCACAGATACGCAGTATTTT; j_gene: TRBJ2-3; v_gene: TRBV5-1; abundance: -; d_gene: -
CDR3aa: CASSFRDTGNIQYF; CDR3nt: TGTGCCAGCAGTTTCCGGGACACCGGGAACATTCAGTACTTC; j_gene: TRBJ2-4; v_gene: TRBV6-5; abundance: -; d_gene: -
CDR3aa: CAASTGDSNQPQHF; CDR3nt: TGTGCCGCATCGACGGGTGATAGCAATCAGCCCCAGCATTTT; j_gene: TRBJ1-5; v_gene: TRBV10-3; abundance: few; d_gene: -
CDR3aa: CASSYSGVYQPQHF; CDR3nt: TGTGCCAGCAGTTATTCAGGGGTGTACCAGCCCCAGCATTTT; j_gene: TRBJ1-5; v_gene: TRBV6-5; abundance: -; d_gene: -
CDR3aa: CASSYTGGNQPQHF; CDR3nt: TGTGCCAGCAGTTACACAGGGGGCAATCAGCCCCAGCATTTT; j_gene: TRBJ1-5; v_gene: TRBV6-5; abundance: -; d_gene: TRBD1
CDR3aa: CASYYRYPPTEAFF; CDR3nt: TGTGCCAGCTACTACAGGTACCCACCGACTGAAGCTTTCTTT; j_gene: TRBJ1-1; v_gene: TRBV6-5; abundance: few; d_gene: -
CDR3aa: CASRTGVLISGYTF; CDR3nt: TGTGCCAGCAGGACCGGGGTCCTCATTTCGGGCTACACCTTC; j_gene: TRBJ1-2; v_gene: TRBV6-1; abundance: -; d_gene: -
CDR3aa: CASSADREQFF; CDR3nt: TGTGCCAGCAGTGCGGACAGGGAGCAGTTCTTC; j_gene: TRBJ2-1; v_gene: TRBV2; abundance: -; d_gene: TRBD1
CDR3aa: CASSQGLAGGGNEQFF; CDR3nt: TGTGCCAGCAGCCAAGGACTAGCGGGAGGTGGCAATGAGCAGTTCTTC; j_gene: TRBJ2-1; v_gene: TRBV14; abundance: -; d_gene: TRBD2
CDR3aa: CASSGLAAVRGQETQYF; CDR3nt: TGTGCCAGCAGTGGACTAGCGGCCGTCCGGGGCCAAGAGACCCAGTACTTC; j_gene: TRBJ2-5; v_gene: TRBV27; abundance: -; d_gene: TRBD2
CDR3aa: CASNKGASYNEQFF; CDR3nt: TGCGCCAGCAACAAGGGAGCCTCCTACAATGAGCAGTTCTTC; j_gene: TRBJ2-1; v_gene: TRBV10-2; abundance: once; d_gene: -
CDR3aa: CASSSASGGPYEQYF; CDR3nt: TGCGCCAGCAGCTCTGCTAGCGGGGGACCCTACGAGCAGTACTTC; j_gene: TRBJ2-7; v_gene: TRBV5-1; abundance: few; d_gene: TRBD2
CDR3aa: CASSPLQGLSGSSYEQYF; CDR3nt: TGTGCCAGCTCACCCCTCCAGGGGTTAAGCGGGAGCTCCTACGAGCAGTACTTC; j_gene: TRBJ2-7; v_gene: TRBV18; abundance: -; d_gene: TRBD2
CDR3aa: CASSLASGDQPQHF; CDR3nt: TGCGCCAGCAGCTTGGCCTCAGGTGATCAGCCCCAGCATTTT; j_gene: TRBJ1-5; v_gene: TRBV5-1; abundance: -; d_gene: -
CDR3aa: CAWSVMQGRNQPQHF; CDR3nt: TGTGCCTGGAGTGTAATGCAGGGAAGAAATCAGCCCCAGCATTTT; j_gene: TRBJ1-5; v_gene: TRBV30; abundance: -; d_gene: -
CDR3aa: CASSPGQGINSPLHF; CDR3nt: TGTGCCAGCTCACCAGGACAGGGCATTAATTCACCCCTCCACTTT; j_gene: TRBJ1-6; v_gene: TRBV18; abundance: -; d_gene: TRBD1
CDR3aa: CATGLHYNEQFF; CDR3nt: TGTGCCACGGGACTTCACTACAATGAGCAGTTCTTC; j_gene: TRBJ2-1; v_gene: TRBV10-3; abundance: few; d_gene: -
CDR3aa: CASSLIAGASDTQYF; CDR3nt: TGTGCCAGCAGTTTAATCGCGGGGGCGTCAGATACGCAGTATTTT; j_gene: TRBJ2-3; v_gene: TRBV27; abundance: -; d_gene: -
CDR3aa: CASSARNRGSNEKLFF; CDR3nt: TGTGCCAGCAGTGCGAGAAACAGGGGGTCTAATGAAAAACTGTTTTTT; j_gene: TRBJ1-4; v_gene: TRBV27; abundance: few; d_gene: TRBD1
CDR3aa: CASSSTSGTYEQYF; CDR3nt: TGTGCCAGCAGCTCGACTAGCGGTACCTACGAGCAGTACTTC; j_gene: TRBJ2-7; v_gene: TRBV7-2; abundance: few; d_gene: TRBD2
CDR3aa: CASSGRDRSGYTF; CDR3nt: TGTGCCAGCAGCGGCAGGGATCGCTCTGGCTACACCTTC; j_gene: TRBJ1-2; v_gene: TRBV9; abundance: once; d_gene: -
CDR3aa: CASSQDPVPNYGYTF; CDR3nt: TGCGCCAGCAGCCAAGATCCCGTCCCTAACTATGGCTACACCTTC; j_gene: TRBJ1-2; v_gene: TRBV4-3; abundance: few; d_gene: -
CDR3aa: CASSVDSYYEQYF; CDR3nt: TGCGCCAGCAGCGTGGACTCGTACTACGAGCAGTACTTC; j_gene: TRBJ2-7; v_gene: TRBV5-1; abundance: -; d_gene: -
CDR3aa: CASSVDGGGYNEQFF; CDR3nt: TGTGCCAGCAGCGTAGATGGGGGGGGTTACAATGAGCAGTTCTTC; j_gene: TRBJ2-1; v_gene: TRBV9; abundance: -; d_gene: TRBD2
CDR3aa: CASSQDPTRETQYF; CDR3nt: TGTGCCAGCAGCCAAGACCCGACTAGGGAGACCCAGTACTTC; j_gene: TRBJ2-5; v_gene: TRBV4-2; abundance: -; d_gene: -
CDR3aa: CASTEYGGEKLFF; CDR3nt: TGTGCCAGCACAGAGTATGGGGGCGAAAAACTGTTTTTT; j_gene: TRBJ1-4; v_gene: TRBV25-1; abundance: -; d_gene: -
CDR3aa: CASSPGTQSGNTIYF; CDR3nt: TGTGCCAGCTCGCCGGGGACTCAGTCTGGAAACACCATATATTTT; j_gene: TRBJ1-3; v_gene: TRBV2; abundance: -; d_gene: -
CDR3aa: CASMALHGGTGANVLTF; CDR3nt: TGTGCCAGCATGGCCCTACACGGGGGAACTGGGGCCAACGTCCTGACTTTC; j_gene: TRBJ2-6; v_gene: TRBV6-4; abundance: -; d_gene: -
CDR3aa: CASRAGQGGTEAFF; CDR3nt: TGTGCCAGCAGGGCCGGACAGGGAGGCACTGAAGCTTTCTTT; j_gene: TRBJ1-1; v_gene: TRBV7-3; abundance: -; d_gene: TRBD1
CDR3aa: CAWSGYGVNYEQYF; CDR3nt: TGTGCCTGGAGTGGGTACGGGGTCAACTACGAGCAGTACTTC; j_gene: TRBJ2-7; v_gene: TRBV30; abundance: -; d_gene: -
CDR3aa: CASSARTSGGGNEQFF; CDR3nt: TGCGCCAGCAGCGCCCGGACTAGCGGAGGGGGGAATGAGCAGTTCTTC; j_gene: TRBJ2-1; v_gene: TRBV5-1; abundance: few; d_gene: TRBD2
CDR3aa: CASSPRPPGTSGGASGANVLTF; CDR3nt: TGCGCCAGCAGCCCCCGGCCCCCCGGGACTAGCGGGGGGGCCTCTGGGGCCAACGTCCTGACTTTC; j_gene: TRBJ2-6; v_gene: TRBV4-3; abundance: -; d_gene: TRBD2